A single T cell receptor beta chain is shown here with its context. The data derive from a study of blood T cell repertoires in COVID-19. Study-wide context: Acute and convalescent COVID-19 specimens originated in the United States, Italy and Spain.

Sequencing was performed with immunoSEQ multiplex PCR; in TCRdb, only in-frame clones are kept and a portion is missing. The sample consists of 63,000 or so clones, roughly 81% of them appearing once. V shed 7 bases, J shed 3 bases, and the junction held 7 bases outside the gene matches. Germline V gene data show CDR1 as SQVTM and CDR2 as ANQGSEA. The CDR3 covers 14 residues. This sequence was found in a human donor in a cohort sampled during active COVID-19. The sample was peripheral blood. The V and J genes are TRBV29-1 and TRBJ2-7, with 12 nucleotides matching TRBD1. This CDR3 reads CSARGQGAIYEQYF. As DNA, the CDR3 is TGCAGCGCCCGGGGACAGGGGGCAATCTACGAGCAGTACTTC.